This T cell receptor beta chain derives from a study of vaccination effects on CD4 cells after COVID-19. A remark on this clone: Its antigen is currently unknown.

Sequencing followed a ViraFEST assay step that expanded antigen-specific CD4+ T cells with viral peptide pools. When more than 9 days of culture had elapsed, CD4+ T cells were isolated. Vaccine recipients, nucleocapsid antibody negative, had no prior SARS-CoV-2 infection. Supplemented with 8.5 to 10 IU/ml IL-2 and about 10 ug/ml peptides, fewer than 2.5 million PBMC per well were kept in culture. Germline-derived CDR1 and CDR2 are WNHNN and SYGVQD (reference sequence). This CDR3 is built from 16 residues. J was trimmed by 5 bases and V by 8 bases; bases with no gene match: 11. Profiled with immunoSEQ multiplex PCR; TCRdb holds only in-frame clones, not every one. The table records 65,000 or so clones, around 76% of them present only once.

This rearrangement joins TRBV10-1 to TRBJ2-1; 11 bases match TRBD2. The TCR was taken from a human donor who received a COVID-19 vaccine. The sample in question was CD4+ T cells from PBMCs cultured with HCoV-NL63 spike peptides, obtained before COVID-19 vaccination. Here the CDR3 reads CASASAGTSGNNEQFF. The CDR3 nucleotides read TGCGCCAGCGCCTCTGCCGGGACTAGCGGAAACAATGAGCAGTTCTTC.